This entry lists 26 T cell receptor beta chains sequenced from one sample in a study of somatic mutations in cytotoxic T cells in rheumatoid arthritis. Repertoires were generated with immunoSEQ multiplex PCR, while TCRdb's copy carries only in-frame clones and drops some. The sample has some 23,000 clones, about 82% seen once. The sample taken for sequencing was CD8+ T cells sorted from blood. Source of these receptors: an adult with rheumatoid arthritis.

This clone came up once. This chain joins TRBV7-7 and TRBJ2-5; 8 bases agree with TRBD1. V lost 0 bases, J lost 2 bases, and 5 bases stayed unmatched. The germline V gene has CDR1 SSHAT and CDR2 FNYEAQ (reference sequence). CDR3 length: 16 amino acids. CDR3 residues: CASSLAFNRGQETQYF. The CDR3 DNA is TGTGCCAGCAGCTTAGCGTTTAACAGGGGGCAAGAGACCCAGTACTTC.

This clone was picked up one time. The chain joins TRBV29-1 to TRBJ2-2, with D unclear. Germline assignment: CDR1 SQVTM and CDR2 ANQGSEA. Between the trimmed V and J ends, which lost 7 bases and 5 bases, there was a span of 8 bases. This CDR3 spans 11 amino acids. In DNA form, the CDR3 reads TGCAGCGGGGTTCGTACCGGGGAGCTGTTTTTT. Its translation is CSGVRTGELFF.

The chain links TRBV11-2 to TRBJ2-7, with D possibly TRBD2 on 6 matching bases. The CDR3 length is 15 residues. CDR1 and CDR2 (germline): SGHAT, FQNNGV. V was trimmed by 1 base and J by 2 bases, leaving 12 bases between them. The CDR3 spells CASSLAGVGPYEQYF. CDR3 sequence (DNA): TGTGCCAGCAGCTTAGCGGGGGTCGGTCCCTACGAGCAGTACTTC.

This chain's CDR3 is CASAGSSTDTQYF. The CDR3 nucleotides are TGTGCCAGCGCAGGGTCTAGCACAGATACGCAGTATTTT. J is TRBJ2-3 and V is TRBV7-3, with D perhaps matching TRBD1 (5 bases). The length of the CDR3 is 13 residues. The germline V gene has CDR1 SGHTA and CDR2 FQGTGA. With 8 bases removed from V and 0 bases from J, the gap between germline ends came to 9 bases.

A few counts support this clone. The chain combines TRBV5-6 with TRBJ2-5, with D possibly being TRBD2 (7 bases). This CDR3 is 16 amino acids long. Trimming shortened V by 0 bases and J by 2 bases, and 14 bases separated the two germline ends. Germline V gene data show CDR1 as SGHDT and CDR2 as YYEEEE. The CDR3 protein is CASSLATGGRQETQYF. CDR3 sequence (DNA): TGTGCCAGCAGCTTGGCGACGGGGGGCCGACAAGAGACCCAGTACTTC.

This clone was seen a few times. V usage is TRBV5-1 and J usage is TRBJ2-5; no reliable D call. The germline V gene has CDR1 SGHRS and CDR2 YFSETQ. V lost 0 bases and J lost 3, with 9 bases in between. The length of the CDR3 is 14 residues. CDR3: CASSLAQIKETQYF. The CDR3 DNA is TGCGCCAGCAGCTTGGCCCAGATAAAAGAGACCCAGTACTTC.

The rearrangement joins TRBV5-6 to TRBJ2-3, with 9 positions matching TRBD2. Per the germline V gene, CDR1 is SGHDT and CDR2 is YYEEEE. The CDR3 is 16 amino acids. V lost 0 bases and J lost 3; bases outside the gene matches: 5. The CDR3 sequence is CASSLESSGDTDTQYF. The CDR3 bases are TGTGCCAGCAGCTTGGAATCTAGCGGGGATACAGATACGCAGTATTTT.

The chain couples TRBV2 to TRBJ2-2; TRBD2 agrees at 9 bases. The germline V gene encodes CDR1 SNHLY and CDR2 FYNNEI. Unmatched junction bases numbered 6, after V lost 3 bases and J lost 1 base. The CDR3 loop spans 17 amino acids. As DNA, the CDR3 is TGTGCCAGCAGTGACGGGACTAGCCCTATGAACACCGGGGAGCTGTTTTTT. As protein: CASSDGTSPMNTGELFF.

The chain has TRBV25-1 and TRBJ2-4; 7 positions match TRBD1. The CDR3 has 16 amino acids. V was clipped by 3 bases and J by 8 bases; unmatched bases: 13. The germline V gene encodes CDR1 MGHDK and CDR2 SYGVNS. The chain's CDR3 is CASSDYGTDLGDIQYF. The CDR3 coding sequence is TGTGCCAGCAGTGACTACGGGACAGACCTCGGGGACATTCAGTACTTC. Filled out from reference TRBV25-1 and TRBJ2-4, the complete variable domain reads EADIYQTPRYLVIGTGKKITLECSQTMGHDKMYWYQQDPGMELHLIHYSYGVNSTEKGDLSSESTVSRIRTEHFPLTLESARPSHTSQYLCASSDYGTDLGDIQYFGAGTRLSVL.

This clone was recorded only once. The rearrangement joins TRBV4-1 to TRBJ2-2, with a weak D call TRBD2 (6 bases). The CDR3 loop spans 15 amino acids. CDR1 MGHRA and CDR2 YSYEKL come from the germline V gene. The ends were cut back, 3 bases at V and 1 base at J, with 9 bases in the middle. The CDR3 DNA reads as TGCGCCAGCAGCCATTTGCGGGGGAACACCGGGGAGCTGTTTTTT. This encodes CASSHLRGNTGELFF.

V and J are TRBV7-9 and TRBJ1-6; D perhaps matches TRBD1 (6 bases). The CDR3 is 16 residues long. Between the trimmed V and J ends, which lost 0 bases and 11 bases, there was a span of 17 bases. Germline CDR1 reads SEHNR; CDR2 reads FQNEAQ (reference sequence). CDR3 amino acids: CASSLAGGGIGTPLHF. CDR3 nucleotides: TGTGCCAGCAGCTTAGCAGGAGGGGGAATTGGAACACCCCTCCACTTT.

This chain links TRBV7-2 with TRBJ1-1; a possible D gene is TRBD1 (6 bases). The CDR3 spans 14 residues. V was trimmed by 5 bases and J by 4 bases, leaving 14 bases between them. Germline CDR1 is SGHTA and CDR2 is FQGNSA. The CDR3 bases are TGTGCCAGCAGCCTAACAGGGATTTTCACTGAAGCTTTCTTT. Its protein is CASSLTGIFTEAFF.

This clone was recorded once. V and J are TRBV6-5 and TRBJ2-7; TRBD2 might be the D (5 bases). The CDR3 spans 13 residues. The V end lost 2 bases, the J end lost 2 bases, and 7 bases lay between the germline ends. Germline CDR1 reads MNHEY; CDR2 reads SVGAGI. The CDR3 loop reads CASSYAGTYEQYF. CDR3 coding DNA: TGTGCCAGCAGTTACGCGGGTACCTACGAGCAGTACTTC.

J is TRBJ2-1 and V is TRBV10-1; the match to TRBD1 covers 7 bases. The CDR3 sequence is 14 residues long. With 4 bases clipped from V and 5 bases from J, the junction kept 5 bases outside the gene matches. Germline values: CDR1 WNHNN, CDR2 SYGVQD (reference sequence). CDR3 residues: CASSVDRDDNEQFF. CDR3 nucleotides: TGCGCCAGCAGTGTTGACAGGGATGACAATGAGCAGTTCTTC.

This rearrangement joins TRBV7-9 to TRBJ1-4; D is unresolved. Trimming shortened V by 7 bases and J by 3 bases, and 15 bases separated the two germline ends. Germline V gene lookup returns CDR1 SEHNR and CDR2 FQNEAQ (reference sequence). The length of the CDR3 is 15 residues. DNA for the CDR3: TGTGCCAGCACCTTGCTGCCGGCCTCTAATGAAAAACTGTTTTTT. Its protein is CASTLLPASNEKLFF.

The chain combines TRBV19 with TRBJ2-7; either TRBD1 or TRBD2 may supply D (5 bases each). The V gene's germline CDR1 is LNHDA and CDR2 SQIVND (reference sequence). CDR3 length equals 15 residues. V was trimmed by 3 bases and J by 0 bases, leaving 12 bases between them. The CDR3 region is CASSIEGQDSYEQYF. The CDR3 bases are TGTGCCAGTAGTATTGAGGGGCAGGACTCCTACGAGCAGTACTTC.

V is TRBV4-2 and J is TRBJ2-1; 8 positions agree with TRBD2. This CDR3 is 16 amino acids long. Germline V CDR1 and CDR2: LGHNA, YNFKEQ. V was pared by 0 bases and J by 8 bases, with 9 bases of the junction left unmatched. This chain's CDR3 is CASSQEGAGGVDEQFF. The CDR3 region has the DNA TGTGCCAGCAGCCAAGAAGGGGCGGGGGGTGTCGATGAGCAGTTCTTC.

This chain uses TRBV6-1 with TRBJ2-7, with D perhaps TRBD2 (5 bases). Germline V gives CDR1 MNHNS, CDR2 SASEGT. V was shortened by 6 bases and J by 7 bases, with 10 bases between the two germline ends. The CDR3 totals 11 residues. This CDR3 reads CASRVATEQYF. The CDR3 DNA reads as TGTGCCAGCAGGGTAGCGACGGAGCAGTACTTC.

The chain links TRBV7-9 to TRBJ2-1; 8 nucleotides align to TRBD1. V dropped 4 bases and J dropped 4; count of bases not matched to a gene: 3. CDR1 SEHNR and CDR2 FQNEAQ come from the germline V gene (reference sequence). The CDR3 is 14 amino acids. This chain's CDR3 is CASSSRTGYNEQFF. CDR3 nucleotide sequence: TGTGCCAGCAGCTCCCGGACAGGGTACAATGAGCAGTTCTTC.

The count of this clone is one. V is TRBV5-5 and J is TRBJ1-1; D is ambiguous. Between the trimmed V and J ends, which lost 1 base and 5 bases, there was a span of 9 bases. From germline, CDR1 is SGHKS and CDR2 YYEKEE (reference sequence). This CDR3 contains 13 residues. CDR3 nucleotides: TGTGCCAGCAGCTTGTGGACGGGGACTGAAGCTTTCTTT. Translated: CASSLWTGTEAFF.

CDR3 sequence: CASSLPGTGVHEQYF. The CDR3 DNA reads as TGTGCCAGCAGCTTACCCGGGACAGGGGTCCACGAGCAGTACTTC. The chain recombines TRBV11-1 with TRBJ2-7; 10 nucleotides match TRBD1. The CDR3 spans 15 residues. The trim removed 2 bases at V and 5 bases at J, leaving 6 bases unmatched. Germline loops: CDR1 SGHAT, CDR2 FQDESV (reference sequence).

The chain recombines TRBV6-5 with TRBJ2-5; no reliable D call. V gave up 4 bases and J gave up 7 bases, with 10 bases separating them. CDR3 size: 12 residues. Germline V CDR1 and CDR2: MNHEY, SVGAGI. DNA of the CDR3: TGTGCCAGCAGTTCTACGAAGGGGACCCAGTACTTC. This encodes CASSSTKGTQYF.

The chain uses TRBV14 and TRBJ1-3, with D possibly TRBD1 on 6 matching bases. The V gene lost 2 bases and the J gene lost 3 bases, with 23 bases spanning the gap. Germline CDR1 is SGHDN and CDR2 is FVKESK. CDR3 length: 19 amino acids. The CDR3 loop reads CASSQRENMRGAVGNTIYF. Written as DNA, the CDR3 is TGTGCCAGCAGCCAAAGAGAGAATATGCGGGGGGCGGTTGGAAACACCATATATTTT.

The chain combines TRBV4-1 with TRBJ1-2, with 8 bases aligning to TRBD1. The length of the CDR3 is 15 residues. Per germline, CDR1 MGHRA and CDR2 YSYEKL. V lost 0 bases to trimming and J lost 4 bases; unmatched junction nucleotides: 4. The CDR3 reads CASSQDQGAPYGYTF. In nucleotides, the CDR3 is TGCGCCAGCAGCCAAGACCAGGGGGCTCCCTATGGCTACACCTTC.

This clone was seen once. CDR3 in amino acids: CASSLSGGYNEQFF. The CDR3 region has the DNA TGTGCCAGCAGCCTTAGCGGGGGGTACAATGAGCAGTTCTTC. This chain joins TRBV9 and TRBJ2-1, with 10 nucleotides matching TRBD2. CDR3 size: 14 residues. The junction had 2 bases not matched to a gene; V was cut back by 4 bases and J by 4 bases. Germline V gene data show CDR1 as SGDLS and CDR2 as YYNGEE.

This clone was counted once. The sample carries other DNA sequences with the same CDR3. The CDR3 DNA reads as TGTGCCAGCAGCTTGGGGGCGGGGGGCGGAAATCAGCCCCAGCATTTT. This translates into CASSLGAGGGNQPQHF. The chain combines TRBV5-6 with TRBJ1-5; tentatively, D is TRBD1 (6 bases). The germline gives CDR1 SGHDT, CDR2 YYEEEE. This CDR3 has 16 amino acids. The V and J ends lost 0 bases and 4 bases respectively, with 14 bases between them.